One and the same sample provided the 15 T cell receptor beta chains below, sequenced in a study of T cell changes during pregnancy in multiple sclerosis. Clones were read by immunoSEQ multiplex PCR, and TCRdb kept only the in-frame ones, dropping some. Altogether roughly 80,000 clones are present, 92% being singletons, with the ten largest covering 1.4%. The source material was peripheral blood, sampled before pregnancy. The receptor source for this set is a female donor with multiple sclerosis, enrolled in a pregnancy study.

The chain links TRBV19 to TRBJ1-1; weak D call: TRBD1 (6 bases). Germline V gene data show CDR1 as LNHDA and CDR2 as SQIVND (reference sequence). V lost 8 bases, J lost 1 base, and 11 bases lay in between. This CDR3 has 13 residues. The DNA for the CDR3 is TGTGCCAGTTTAGACAGGTCGAACACTGAAGCTTTCTTT. Translation gives CASLDRSNTEAFF.

CDR3 sequence: CASKEASGGALKQFF. The CDR3 coding sequence is TGTGCCAGCAAAGAGGCTAGCGGGGGGGCTTTAAAGCAGTTCTTC. The chain is built from TRBV9 and TRBJ2-1; 12 bases are shared with TRBD2. V was pared by 6 bases and J by 11 bases, with 12 bases of the junction left unmatched. Germline lookup yields CDR1 SGDLS and CDR2 YYNGEE. The CDR3 spans 15 residues.

The chain is built from TRBV15 and TRBJ2-7, with D tentatively TRBD1 (6 bases). Trimming shortened V by 0 bases and J by 2 bases, and 8 bases separated the two germline ends. Germline V CDR1 and CDR2: LNHNV, YYDKDF (reference sequence). The CDR3 has 14 residues. CDR3 sequence reads: CATSRDGGTYEQYF. The CDR3 DNA follows: TGTGCCACCAGCAGAGATGGGGGCACCTACGAGCAGTACTTC.

This chain connects TRBV5-5 to TRBJ2-2; D may be TRBD2 (6 bases). The CDR3 is made up of 19 amino acids. Germline lookup yields CDR1 SGHKS and CDR2 YYEKEE (reference sequence). V lost 0 bases, J lost 0 bases, and 18 bases lay in between. CDR3 sequence (DNA): TGTGCCAGCAGCTTGGGGGTCGTGGCGGGGTATTCGAACACCGGGGAGCTGTTTTTT. Translating it yields CASSLGVVAGYSNTGELFF. The full variable domain, in which reference TRBV5-5 and TRBJ2-2 provide the parts outside the CDR3, is DAGVTQSPTHLIKTRGQQVTLRCSPISGHKSVSWYQQVLGQGPQFIFQYYEKEERGRGNFPDRFSARQFPNYSSELNVNALLLGDSALYLCASSLGVVAGYSNTGELFFGEGSRLTVL.

This clone occurred once. The rearrangement uses TRBV9 and TRBJ2-3; D gene ambiguous. Trimming left V 3 bases short and J 0 bases short, with 8 bases between. The germline gives CDR1 SGDLS, CDR2 YYNGEE. The CDR3 totals 14 residues. This chain's CDR3 is CASSAPGSTDTQYF. The DNA for the CDR3 is TGTGCCAGCAGCGCACCAGGAAGCACAGATACGCAGTATTTT.

The table lists this clone with a count of one. The V gene is TRBV2, the J gene TRBJ2-7, with D maybe TRBD2 (6 bases). CDR1 is SNHLY and CDR2 is FYNNEI in the germline V gene. V lost 8 bases and J lost 6, with 17 bases in between. This CDR3 is 13 amino acids long. The CDR3 DNA follows: TGTGCCAGCTCATGGGGGGAGGCCAGCGAGCAGTACTTC. This encodes CASSWGEASEQYF.

The chain has TRBV2 and TRBJ2-7, with a weak D call TRBD2 (7 bases). The CDR3 consists of 13 residues. V was clipped by 6 bases and J by 2 bases, with 11 bases between them. Germline V lookup: CDR1 SNHLY, CDR2 FYNNEI. CDR3 sequence: CASRPGGAYEQYF. The CDR3 DNA reads as TGTGCCAGCAGGCCGGGGGGCGCCTACGAGCAGTACTTC. Drawing the rest from reference TRBV2 and TRBJ2-7, the complete variable domain is EPEVTQTPSHQVTQMGQEVILRCVPISNHLYFYWYRQILGQKVEFLVSFYNNEISEKSEIFDDQFSVERPDGSNFTLKIRSTKLEDSAMYFCASRPGGAYEQYFGPGTRLTVT.

DNA of the CDR3: TGCGCCAGCAGCTTTGAGTTACAGGGTTCCGGGGAGCTGTTTTTT. As protein: CASSFELQGSGELFF. The V and J genes are TRBV5-1 and TRBJ2-2, with a tentative D call TRBD1 (6 bases). With 2 bases removed from V and 6 bases from J, the gap between germline ends came to 14 bases. The CDR3 length is 15 residues. The germline V gene has CDR1 SGHRS and CDR2 YFSETQ.

The V and J genes are TRBV7-2 and TRBJ1-2; 8 bases agree with TRBD1. The length of the CDR3 is 15 residues. Germline CDR1 is SGHTA and CDR2 is FQGNSA. V was pared by 5 bases and J by 3 bases, with 8 bases of the junction left unmatched. CDR3 amino acids: CASSKPGQVYYGYTF. The CDR3 coding sequence is TGTGCCAGCAGCAAACCGGGACAGGTCTACTATGGCTACACCTTC.

This clone was recorded once. The gene calls are TRBV4-2 and TRBJ1-2, with D perhaps TRBD1 (6 bases). CDR1 is LGHNA, CDR2 YNFKEQ, per germline. V was cut by 6 bases and J by 2 bases, with 10 bases left in between. The CDR3 has 13 amino acids. CDR3 loop: CASRQGPNYGYTF. The CDR3 DNA reads as TGTGCCAGCAGACAGGGACCGAACTATGGCTACACCTTC.

The chain employs TRBV29-1 and TRBJ1-1; D might be TRBD1 (5 bases). V lost 1 base and J 8 bases, leaving 17 bases between the germline ends. This CDR3 has 14 amino acids. The germline CDR1 and CDR2 sequences are SQVTM and ANQGSEA. The CDR3 DNA is TGCAGCGTTGAAGGAAATCCAGGGCACGGGGAAGCTTTCTTT. It codes for CSVEGNPGHGEAFF.

This chain uses TRBV27 with TRBJ1-1; 7 positions agree with TRBD1. This CDR3 region has 14 residues. J gave up 7 bases and V 4 bases, and 9 bases lay outside the gene matches. From germline, CDR1 is MNHEY and CDR2 SMNVEV (reference sequence). The CDR3 protein is CASSSFGDSLEAFF. The CDR3 DNA sequence: TGTGCCAGCAGTTCATTTGGGGACAGTCTTGAAGCTTTCTTT.

V and J are TRBV9 and TRBJ1-2, with D perhaps TRBD1 (5 bases). V was clipped by 4 bases and J by 8 bases, with 12 bases between them. The CDR3 is made up of 12 amino acids. Per germline, CDR1 SGDLS and CDR2 YYNGEE. The CDR3 protein is CASSPQGAGYTF. The CDR3 DNA is TGTGCCAGCAGCCCCCAGGGTGCCGGCTACACCTTC.

The genes are TRBV7-2 and TRBJ1-2, with 8 bases fitting TRBD1. The germline V gene has CDR1 SGHTA and CDR2 FQGNSA. The CDR3 is 15 residues long. V was pared by 7 bases and J by 6 bases, with 13 bases of the junction left unmatched. CDR3 sequence: CASTLYPRQGNGYTF. The CDR3 bases are TGTGCCAGCACCCTTTACCCTCGACAGGGGAATGGCTACACCTTC.

J is TRBJ1-2 and V is TRBV27; 9 bases align to TRBD1. Germline-derived CDR1 and CDR2 are MNHEY and SMNVEV (reference sequence). V shed 3 bases, J shed 4 bases, and the junction held 6 bases outside the gene matches. The CDR3 contains 15 residues. CDR3 sequence (DNA): TGTGCCAGCAGTTTTACAGGGGGCGGCGGCTATGGCTACACCTTC. Its translation is CASSFTGGGGYGYTF.